These 17 T cell receptor beta chains originate from one sample sequenced in a study of CD8 T cells in Susac syndrome. A quantity of about 0.45 to 1 ug RNA underwent reverse transcription using random hexamers. TCRdb ran MiXCR on the immunoSEQ multiplex PCR reads and lists one entry per CDR3 protein. Of some 180,000 distinct CDR3 sequences listed, just under 95% were seen once; the top ten hold 0.099%. Material for sequencing was CD4+ T cells from PBMCs. The receptor source for this set is a human donor with Susac syndrome.

The chain joins TRBV7-3 to TRBJ2-4, with 7 bases fitting TRBD2. The CDR3 consists of 15 residues. CDR1 is SGHTA and CDR2 is FQGTGA in the germline V gene. The junction had 6 bases not matched to a gene; V was cut back by 5 bases and J by 2 bases. The CDR3 DNA reads as TGTGCCAGCAGCCCATCGCGGGGGTCCAAAAACATTCAGTACTTC. This sequence encodes CASSPSRGSKNIQYF.

This chain uses TRBV3-1 with TRBJ2-3; 7 bases map to TRBD1. The germline V gene encodes CDR1 LGHDT and CDR2 YNNKEL (reference sequence). V dropped 3 bases and J dropped 2; count of bases not matched to a gene: 2. This CDR3 has 14 amino acids. The CDR3 loop reads CASSHTGVTDTQYF. In DNA form, the CDR3 reads TGTGCCAGCAGCCATACAGGGGTCACAGATACGCAGTATTTT.

The genes are TRBV12-3 or TRBV12-4 and TRBJ2-2; TRBD2 matches at 12 bases. Losses at the gene ends were 6 bases for V and 5 bases for J; bases not matched to a gene: 4. The CDR3 consists of 15 residues. This CDR3 is CASRGLAGRTGELFF. Written as DNA, the CDR3 is TGTGCCAGCAGAGGACTAGCGGGGAGGACCGGGGAGCTGTTTTTT.

The chain carries TRBV6-2 or TRBV6-3 and TRBJ1-1; D is undetermined. The CDR3 has 13 residues. Trimming left V 4 bases short and J 4 bases short, with 10 bases between. Germline loops: CDR1 MNHEY, CDR2 SVGEGT. CDR3 sequence reads: CASSLVRSTEAFF. The CDR3 DNA is TGTGCCAGCAGTTTAGTGCGATCCACTGAAGCTTTCTTT.

The chain is built from TRBV29-1 and TRBJ2-7; D gene uncertain. CDR3 length equals 10 residues. Germline CDR1 and CDR2: SQVTM and ANQGSEA. The V end lost 4 bases, the J end lost 4 bases, and 5 bases lay between the germline ends. For the CDR3, the DNA is TGCAGCGTTGCCCATTACGAGCAGTACTTC. Translating gives CSVAHYEQYF.

V and J are TRBV5-1 and TRBJ1-1; tentative D call: TRBD1 (6 bases). Germline lookup yields CDR1 SGHRS and CDR2 YFSETQ. This CDR3 is 18 amino acids long. V was clipped by 1 base and J by 0 bases, with 19 bases between them. CDR3 DNA sequence: TGCGCCAGCAGCTTGAGGGGACAAGCGTATACCATGAACACTGAAGCTTTCTTT. Amino acids: CASSLRGQAYTMNTEAFF.

The gene calls are TRBV12-3 or TRBV12-4 and TRBJ2-7, with unresolved D. Trimming removed 6 bases at V and 2 bases at J, with 11 bases between. This CDR3 spans 13 amino acids. The CDR3 here is CASRPDVAYEQYF. The CDR3 DNA reads as TGTGCCAGCAGGCCGGATGTAGCCTACGAGCAGTACTTC.

The V and J genes are TRBV6-2 or TRBV6-3 and TRBJ2-4, with D hard to call. V lost 1 base to trimming and J lost 2 bases, with 6 bases between them. The germline V gene has CDR1 MNHEY and CDR2 SVGEGT. The CDR3 is made up of 14 amino acids. The CDR3 region is CASSYWETKNIQYF. The CDR3 DNA reads TGTGCCAGCAGTTACTGGGAAACCAAAAACATTCAGTACTTC.

The chain combines TRBV4-1 with TRBJ2-2; 7 positions match TRBD1. Germline loops: CDR1 MGHRA, CDR2 YSYEKL. There are 17 residues in the CDR3. Losses at the gene ends were 0 bases for V and 4 bases for J; bases not matched to a gene: 8. The CDR3 sequence is CASSQDYRGSGTGELFF. Written as DNA, the CDR3 is TGCGCCAGCAGCCAAGATTACAGGGGTTCGGGCACCGGGGAGCTGTTTTTT.

The chain combines TRBV7-2 with TRBJ1-4, with D maybe TRBD1 (5 bases). V was shortened by 5 bases and J by 8 bases, with 12 bases between the two germline ends. CDR1 is SGHTA, CDR2 FQGNSA, per germline. The CDR3 is made up of 13 amino acids. The CDR3, as DNA: TGTGCCAGCAGCAGCCGGGACGGCGAAAAACTGTTTTTT. Protein: CASSSRDGEKLFF.

This clonotype occurred once. The chain carries TRBV30 and TRBJ1-1, with 9 bases that match TRBD1. V lost 3 bases and J lost 4; bases outside the gene matches: 6. Germline V gene lookup returns CDR1 GTSNPN and CDR2 SVGIG (reference sequence). The CDR3 runs to 14 residues. CDR3 region: CAWRGDRARTEAFF. The CDR3 bases are TGTGCCTGGAGGGGGGACAGGGCTCGCACTGAAGCTTTCTTT.

The CDR3 reads CASSQVAGPRETQYF. Written as DNA, the CDR3 is TGTGCCAGCAGCCAAGTTGCAGGGCCCAGAGAGACCCAGTACTTC. The chain combines TRBV14 with TRBJ2-5; tentative D call: TRBD1 (5 bases). The CDR3 totals 15 residues. Germline V lookup: CDR1 SGHDN, CDR2 FVKESK. V was cut by 1 base and J by 4 bases, with 13 bases left in between.

The chain links TRBV20-1 to TRBJ2-3; 10 bases align to TRBD2. CDR1 is DFQATT, CDR2 SNEGSKA, per germline (reference sequence). V gave up 1 base and J gave up 4 bases; unmatched junction bases: 5. This CDR3 spans 15 amino acids. The CDR3 coding sequence is TGCAGTGCTAGAGGCCTAGCGGGAGATCCAGATACGCAGTATTTT. Translating it yields CSARGLAGDPDTQYF.

This sequence joins TRBV20-1 and TRBJ1-1, with 11 bases fitting TRBD1. The CDR3 runs 14 residues. J gave up 8 bases and V 3 bases, and 8 bases lay outside the gene matches. Germline lookup yields CDR1 DFQATT and CDR2 SNEGSKA (reference sequence). CDR3 loop: CSASSGQGAREAFF. The CDR3 nucleotides read TGCAGTGCTAGCAGCGGACAGGGGGCCCGGGAAGCTTTCTTT.

This clonotype was detected once. The chain carries TRBV29-1 and TRBJ2-3; D is unresolved. The CDR3 has 14 residues. The V gene lost 3 bases and the J gene lost 4 bases, with 14 bases spanning the gap. From germline, CDR1 is SQVTM and CDR2 ANQGSEA. CDR3 coding DNA: TGCAGCGTTGAGTTTGCGGAGTTTCCAGATACGCAGTATTTT. Amino acid sequence: CSVEFAEFPDTQYF.

In DNA, the CDR3 is TGCAGTGCTAGAGGGGGGCCATTTGGTAATTCACCCCTCCACTTT. It is translated as CSARGGPFGNSPLHF. V and J are TRBV20-1 and TRBJ1-6; D perhaps matches TRBD1 (6 bases). The CDR3 totals 15 residues. CDR1 is DFQATT and CDR2 is SNEGSKA in the germline V gene (reference sequence). V dropped 1 base and J dropped 6 bases, with 13 bases sitting between them.

V and J are TRBV29-1 and TRBJ2-2, with D unresolved. The CDR3 spans 12 residues. Looked up from germline, CDR1 is SQVTM and CDR2 is ANQGSEA. Trimming took 4 bases from V and 6 from J, leaving 9 bases between them. DNA for the CDR3: TGCAGCGTTGTAGGTACTGCCGGGGAGCTGTTTTTT. Its translation is CSVVGTAGELFF.